The 15 T cell receptor beta chains given below trace back to one sample, sequenced in a study of shared clonotypes between healthy human individuals. The assay was immunoSEQ multiplex PCR, and TCRdb's table has in-frame clones only and misses some. The sample holds about 1.1 million clones, roughly 77% seen once. The specimen was memory CD4+ T cells from PBMCs. As for subset: CD45RA-negative fraction. The source is a man aged 18 to 29 in good health. Some clones in this sample may be carry-over from other donors' samples.

V usage is TRBV27 and J usage is TRBJ2-5; 14 nucleotides match TRBD2. The CDR3 is made up of 19 amino acids. V lost 7 bases and J lost 5; bases outside the gene matches: 18. Germline lookup yields CDR1 MNHEY and CDR2 SMNVEV (reference sequence). The CDR3 is CASTPRGRLAGGRGETQYF. As DNA, the CDR3 is TGTGCCAGCACCCCTCGGGGCAGACTAGCGGGAGGGCGAGGGGAGACCCAGTACTTC.

V gene TRBV28 combines with J gene TRBJ1-1, with 7 positions matching TRBD1. This CDR3 contains 16 residues. V lost 2 bases, J lost 4 bases, and 10 bases stayed unmatched. Germline lookup yields CDR1 MDHEN and CDR2 SYDVKM. In nucleotides, the CDR3 is TGTGCCAGCAGTTTAGACAGGGCTGGCATGGGCACTGAAGCTTTCTTT. It encodes CASSLDRAGMGTEAFF.

The chain links TRBV7-9 to TRBJ1-1, with D possibly TRBD1 on 5 matching bases. The CDR3 loop spans 12 amino acids. CDR1 SEHNR and CDR2 FQNEAQ come from the germline V gene (reference sequence). Trimming took 6 bases from V and 6 from J, leaving 11 bases between them. CDR3 sequence: CASSRDRAEAFF. The CDR3 DNA sequence: TGTGCCAGCAGTAGGGACCGAGCTGAAGCTTTCTTT.

This clone was observed once. The CDR3 DNA is TGTGCCAGCAGCCCGAACCGGGACCCCCTCCACTTT. Its translation: CASSPNRDPLHF. V is TRBV11-2 and J is TRBJ1-6; possible D gene TRBD1, 5 bases. The CDR3 is 12 amino acids. Trimming cost V 5 bases and J 13 bases, with 12 bases left between them. Germline CDR1 SGHAT, CDR2 FQNNGV.

This clone has ten or more counts. This sample includes further DNA sequences coding for the same CDR3. The rearrangement joins TRBV18 to TRBJ1-1; 7 bases map to TRBD1. CDR3 size: 14 residues. Germline V gene sequence: CDR1 KGHSH, CDR2 LQKENI. With V trimmed by 1 base and J by 3 bases, 2 bases remained unmatched. CDR3 sequence reads: CASSPQGADTEAFF. The CDR3, as DNA: TGTGCCAGCTCACCACAGGGGGCGGACACTGAAGCTTTCTTT. Full variable domain (missing parts from reference TRBV18 and TRBJ1-1): NAGVMQNPRHLVRRRGQEARLRCSPMKGHSHVYWYRQLPEEGLKFMVYLQKENIIDESGMPKERFSAEFPKEGPSILRIQQVVRGDSAAYFCASSPQGADTEAFFGQGTRLTVV.

This clone was detected once. The chain has TRBV28 and TRBJ2-5, with D unresolved. There are 13 residues in the CDR3. CDR1 is MDHEN, CDR2 SYDVKM, per germline. The germline V and J ends were trimmed by 10 bases and 0 bases, with 12 bases remaining between them. CDR3 nucleotides: TGTGCCACCAACCTCTTACACCAAGAGACCCAGTACTTC. Translation: CATNLLHQETQYF.

This clone was found once. The chain carries TRBV19 and TRBJ2-3; 7 nucleotides line up with TRBD1. V was clipped by 5 bases and J by 0 bases; unmatched bases: 5. This CDR3 spans 15 amino acids. Germline V gene data show CDR1 as LNHDA and CDR2 as SQIVND (reference sequence). The CDR3 DNA sequence: TGTGCCAGTAGTTATACAGGGGCTAGCACAGATACGCAGTATTTT. As protein: CASSYTGASTDTQYF. Using reference TRBV19 and TRBJ2-3 for the parts outside the CDR3, the full variable domain is DGGITQSPKYLFRKEGQNVTLSCEQNLNHDAMYWYRQDPGQGLRLIYYSQIVNDFQKGDIAEGYSVSREKKESFPLTVTSAQKNPTAFYLCASSYTGASTDTQYFGPGTRLTVL.

The chain is built from TRBV6-5 and TRBJ2-1; D gene ambiguous. Germline-derived CDR1 and CDR2 are MNHEY and SVGAGI. The CDR3 contains 14 residues. The V end lost 6 bases, the J end lost 0 bases, and 9 bases lay between the germline ends. The CDR3 DNA is TGTGCCAGCAGGCCGATGCTCTCCTACAATGAGCAGTTCTTC. It specifies CASRPMLSYNEQFF.

This chain links TRBV27 with TRBJ1-3; 12 bases agree with TRBD1. Looked up from germline, CDR1 is MNHEY and CDR2 is SMNVEV (reference sequence). V lost 1 base and J lost 2; bases outside the gene matches: 3. The CDR3 length is 17 residues. CDR3 in DNA: TGTGCCAGCAGTTTATGGGGACAGGGGGCGGCTGGAAACACCATATATTTT. It translates to CASSLWGQGAAGNTIYF.

This chain uses TRBV5-4 with TRBJ2-7, with 12 bases fitting TRBD2. V lost 4 bases to trimming and J lost 3 bases; unmatched junction nucleotides: 8. This CDR3 is 16 amino acids long. Germline V CDR1 and CDR2: SGHNT, YYREEE (reference sequence). CDR3 sequence (DNA): TGTGCCAGCAGCACCGGACTAGCGGGGACCCTCTACGAGCAGTACTTC. As protein: CASSTGLAGTLYEQYF.

The count of this clone is one. The chain joins TRBV11-2 to TRBJ2-7; 11 bases align to TRBD1. The CDR3 length is 16 residues. Germline trimming cut 4 bases from V and 5 bases from J; bases unmatched to any gene: 10. Germline CDR1 SGHAT, CDR2 FQNNGV. DNA of the CDR3: TGTGCCAGCAGCTCAACGGTTGGGACAGGGGGGCACGAGCAGTACTTC. Protein: CASSSTVGTGGHEQYF.

The chain combines TRBV4-3 with TRBJ2-2; 7 bases are a match to TRBD2. The ends lost 0 bases at V and 0 bases at J; junction bases unmatched: 4. The CDR3 totals 17 residues. Per germline, CDR1 LGHNA and CDR2 YSLEER. The chain's CDR3 is CASSQEFGGTNTGELFF. The DNA for the CDR3 is TGCGCCAGCAGCCAAGAGTTCGGGGGGACGAACACCGGGGAGCTGTTTTTT.

The DNA of the CDR3 is TGCGCCAGCAGCTTGGCTCCCGCGTCAGATACGCAGTATTTT. It is translated as CASSLAPASDTQYF. The V call is TRBV5-1, the J call TRBJ2-3; D not resolved. Trimming took off 0 bases at V and 4 bases at J, with 9 bases between the two ends. The CDR3 totals 14 residues. In germline, CDR1 is SGHRS, CDR2 YFSETQ.

Concerning this clone itself: Additional DNA sequences in this sample encode the identical CDR3. The V call is TRBV9, the J call TRBJ2-3; the match to TRBD1 covers 10 bases. V lost 2 bases and J lost 1; bases outside the gene matches: 1. The CDR3 consists of 15 residues. Germline V lookup: CDR1 SGDLS, CDR2 YYNGEE. This chain's CDR3 is CASSVGTGGTDTQYF. CDR3 DNA sequence: TGTGCCAGCAGCGTCGGGACAGGGGGCACAGATACGCAGTATTTT.

This rearrangement joins TRBV15 to TRBJ1-2; 11 positions agree with TRBD1. CDR1 and CDR2 (germline): LNHNV, YYDKDF (reference sequence). CDR3 length: 14 amino acids. Germline trimming cut 0 bases from V and 6 bases from J; bases unmatched to any gene: 0. In DNA, the CDR3 is TGTGCCACCAGCAGAGAGGGACAGGGGGATGGCTACACCTTC. Residues: CATSREGQGDGYTF.